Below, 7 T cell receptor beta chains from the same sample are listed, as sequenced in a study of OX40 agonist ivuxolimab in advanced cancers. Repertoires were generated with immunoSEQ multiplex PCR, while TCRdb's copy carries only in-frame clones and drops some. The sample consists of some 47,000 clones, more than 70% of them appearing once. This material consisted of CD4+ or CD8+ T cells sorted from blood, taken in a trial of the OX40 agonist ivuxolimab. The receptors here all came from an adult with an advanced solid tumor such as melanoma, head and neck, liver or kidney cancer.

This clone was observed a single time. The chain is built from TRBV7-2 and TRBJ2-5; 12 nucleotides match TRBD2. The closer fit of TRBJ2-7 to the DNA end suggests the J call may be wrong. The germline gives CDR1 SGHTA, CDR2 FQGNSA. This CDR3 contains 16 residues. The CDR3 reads CASSPTRLAGAHEQYF. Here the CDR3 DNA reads TGTGCCAGCAGCCCAACGCGACTAGCGGGAGCCCACGAGCAGTACTTC.

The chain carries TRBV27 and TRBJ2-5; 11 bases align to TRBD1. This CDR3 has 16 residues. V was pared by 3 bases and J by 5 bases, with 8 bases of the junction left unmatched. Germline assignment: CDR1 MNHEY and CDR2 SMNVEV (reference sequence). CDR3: CASSFIPGQGVETQYF. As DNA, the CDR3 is TGTGCCAGCAGTTTCATTCCGGGACAGGGGGTCGAGACCCAGTACTTC.

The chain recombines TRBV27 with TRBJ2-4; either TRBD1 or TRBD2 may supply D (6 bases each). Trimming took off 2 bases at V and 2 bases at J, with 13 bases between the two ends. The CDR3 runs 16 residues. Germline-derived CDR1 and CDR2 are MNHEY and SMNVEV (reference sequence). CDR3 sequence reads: CASSLTGAGSKNIQYF. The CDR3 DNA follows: TGTGCCAGCAGTTTAACGGGGGCTGGGTCCAAAAACATTCAGTACTTC.

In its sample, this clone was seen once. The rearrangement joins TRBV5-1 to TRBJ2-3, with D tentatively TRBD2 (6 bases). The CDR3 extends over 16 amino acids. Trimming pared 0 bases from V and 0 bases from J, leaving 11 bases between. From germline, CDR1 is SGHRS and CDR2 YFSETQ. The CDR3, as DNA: TGCGCCAGCAGCTTGGTACGGAGCGGGAGCACAGATACGCAGTATTTT. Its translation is CASSLVRSGSTDTQYF.

The CDR3 nucleotides are TGCGCCACCAACTCCCGGGGGGGGGCCCCCCAAGAGACCCAGTACTTC. Protein sequence: CATNSRGGAPQETQYF. V usage is TRBV5-1 and J usage is TRBJ2-5, with TRBD2 matching 8 bases. Germline V lookup: CDR1 SGHRS, CDR2 YFSETQ. The trim removed 9 bases at V and 1 base at J, leaving 14 bases unmatched. The CDR3 runs to 16 residues.

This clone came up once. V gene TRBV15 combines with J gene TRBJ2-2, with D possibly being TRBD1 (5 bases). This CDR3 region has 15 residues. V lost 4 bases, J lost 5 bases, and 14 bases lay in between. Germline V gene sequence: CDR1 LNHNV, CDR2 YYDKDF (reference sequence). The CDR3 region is CATSTRKTATGELFF. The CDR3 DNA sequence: TGTGCCACCAGCACCAGAAAGACAGCAACCGGGGAGCTGTTTTTT. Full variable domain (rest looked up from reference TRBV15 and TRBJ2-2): DAMVIQNPRYQVTQFGKPVTLSCSQTLNHNVMYWYQQKSSQAPKLLFHYYDKDFNNEADTPDNFQSRRPNTSFCFLDIRSPGLGDTAMYLCATSTRKTATGELFFGEGSRLTVL.

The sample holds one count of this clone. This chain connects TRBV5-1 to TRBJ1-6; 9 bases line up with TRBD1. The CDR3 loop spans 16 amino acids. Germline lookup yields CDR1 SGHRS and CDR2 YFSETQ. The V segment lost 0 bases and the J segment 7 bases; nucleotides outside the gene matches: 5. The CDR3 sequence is CASSLEQGAGNSPLHF. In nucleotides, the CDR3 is TGCGCCAGCAGCTTGGAACAGGGGGCAGGGAATTCACCCCTCCACTTT.